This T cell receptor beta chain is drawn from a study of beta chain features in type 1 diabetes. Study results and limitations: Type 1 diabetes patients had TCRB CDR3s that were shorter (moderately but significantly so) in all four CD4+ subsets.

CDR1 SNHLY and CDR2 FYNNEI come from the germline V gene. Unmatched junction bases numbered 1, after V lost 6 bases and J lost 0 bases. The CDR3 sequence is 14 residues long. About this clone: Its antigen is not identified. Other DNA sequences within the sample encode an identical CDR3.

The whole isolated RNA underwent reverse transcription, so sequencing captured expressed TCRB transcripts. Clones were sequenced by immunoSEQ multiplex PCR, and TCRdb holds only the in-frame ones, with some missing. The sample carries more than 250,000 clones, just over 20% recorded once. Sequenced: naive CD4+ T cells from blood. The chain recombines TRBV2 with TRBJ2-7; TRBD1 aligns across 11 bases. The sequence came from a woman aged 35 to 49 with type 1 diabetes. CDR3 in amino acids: CASSGQGASYEQYF. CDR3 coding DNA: TGTGCCAGCAGCGGACAGGGGGCCTCCTACGAGCAGTACTTC. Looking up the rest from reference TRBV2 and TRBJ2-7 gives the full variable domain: EPEVTQTPSHQVTQMGQEVILRCVPISNHLYFYWYRQILGQKVEFLVSFYNNEISEKSEIFDDQFSVERPDGSNFTLKIRSTKLEDSAMYFCASSGQGASYEQYFGPGTRLTVT.